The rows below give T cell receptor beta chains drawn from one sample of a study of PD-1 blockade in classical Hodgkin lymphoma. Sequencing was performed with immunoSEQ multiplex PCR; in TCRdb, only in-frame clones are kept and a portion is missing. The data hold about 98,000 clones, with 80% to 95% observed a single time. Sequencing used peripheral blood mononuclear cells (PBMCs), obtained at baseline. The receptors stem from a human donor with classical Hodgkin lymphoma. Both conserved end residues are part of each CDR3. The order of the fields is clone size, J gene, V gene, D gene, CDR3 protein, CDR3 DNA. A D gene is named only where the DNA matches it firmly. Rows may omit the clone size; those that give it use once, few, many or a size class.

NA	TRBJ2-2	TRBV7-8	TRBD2	CASSTTGGAGVPLNTGELFF	TGTGCCAGCAGCACAACCGGGGGAGCGGGAGTCCCCCTTAACACCGGGGAGCTGTTTTTT
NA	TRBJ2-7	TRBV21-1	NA	CASSSRGYYEQYF	TGTGCCAGCAGCTCTCGGGGTTACTACGAGCAGTACTTC
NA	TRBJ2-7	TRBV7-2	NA	CASSGYTREQYF	TGTGCCAGCAGCGGTTACACTCGGGAGCAGTACTTC
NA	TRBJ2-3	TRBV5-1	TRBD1	CASSSGQAVDTQYF	TGCGCCAGCAGCTCTGGACAGGCTGTCGATACGCAGTATTTT
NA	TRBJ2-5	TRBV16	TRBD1	CASSHIRAGGTETQYF	TGTGCCAGCAGCCATATACGGGCAGGGGGCACGGAGACCCAGTACTTC
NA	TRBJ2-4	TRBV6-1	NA	CASSEARAEDLAKNIQYF	TGTGCCAGCAGTGAAGCGCGAGCTGAGGATCTAGCCAAAAACATTCAGTACTTC
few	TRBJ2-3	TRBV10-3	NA	CAISESSGNSDTQYF	TGTGCCATCAGTGAGTCTAGCGGCAATTCAGATACGCAGTATTTT
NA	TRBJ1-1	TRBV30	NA	CAWSVAGGYTEAFF	TGTGCCTGGAGTGTGGCGGGGGGCTACACTGAAGCTTTCTTT
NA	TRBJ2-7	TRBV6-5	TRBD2	CASSQGLARAQQYF	TGTGCCAGCAGCCAAGGACTAGCGCGAGCGCAGCAGTACTTC
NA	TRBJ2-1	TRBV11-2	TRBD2	CASSPGTSGVYNEQFF	TGTGCCAGCAGCCCAGGTACTAGCGGGGTGTACAATGAGCAGTTCTTC
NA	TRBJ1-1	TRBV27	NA	CASSLLGVGTEAFF	TGTGCCAGCAGTTTACTAGGGGTGGGCACTGAAGCTTTCTTT
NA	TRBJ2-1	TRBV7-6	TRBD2	CASSFGASGDNEQFF	TGTGCCAGCAGCTTCGGGGCTAGCGGAGACAATGAGCAGTTCTTC
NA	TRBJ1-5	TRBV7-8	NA	CASSLDRGGNQPQHF	TGTGCCAGCAGCTTAGACCGGGGAGGGAATCAGCCCCAGCATTTT
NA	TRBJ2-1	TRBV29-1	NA	CSVERQQTNNEQFF	TGCAGCGTTGAGAGGCAGCAAACCAACAATGAGCAGTTCTTC
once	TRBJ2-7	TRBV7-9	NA	CASSLGQGTPGNYEQYF	TGTGCCAGCAGCTTAGGCCAGGGGACCCCAGGCAACTACGAGCAGTACTTC
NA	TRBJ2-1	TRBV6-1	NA	CASSEVLAGGYNEQFF	TGTGCCAGCAGTGAAGTGTTGGCAGGAGGTTACAATGAGCAGTTCTTC
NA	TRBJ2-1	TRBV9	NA	CASSADGSSYNEQFF	TGTGCCAGCAGCGCCGACGGGAGCTCCTACAATGAGCAGTTCTTC
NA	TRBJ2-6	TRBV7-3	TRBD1	CASSPNRQGSGANVLTF	TGTGCCAGCAGCCCCAACCGACAGGGCTCTGGGGCCAACGTCCTGACTTTC
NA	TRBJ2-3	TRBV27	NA	CASSPSGSTDTQYF	TGTGCCAGCAGTCCTAGTGGAAGCACAGATACGCAGTATTTT
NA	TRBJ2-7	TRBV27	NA	CASYGPGGYEQYF	TGTGCCAGTTACGGGCCTGGGGGCTACGAGCAGTACTTC
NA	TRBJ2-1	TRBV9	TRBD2	CASSGTSGRTNEQFF	TGTGCCAGCAGTGGGACTAGCGGGAGAACTAATGAGCAGTTCTTC
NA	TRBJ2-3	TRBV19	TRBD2	CASSSGSYTDTQYF	TGTGCCAGTAGCAGCGGGAGTTACACAGATACGCAGTATTTT
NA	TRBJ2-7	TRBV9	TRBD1	CASSVRQGNYEQYF	TGTGCCAGCAGCGTAAGACAGGGAAACTACGAGCAGTACTTC
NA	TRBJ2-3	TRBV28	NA	CASSLVTDTQYF	TGTGCCAGCAGTTTGGTCACAGATACGCAGTATTTT
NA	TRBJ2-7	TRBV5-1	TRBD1	CATSPGQGTYEQYF	TGCGCCACCAGCCCGGGACAGGGAACCTACGAGCAGTACTTC
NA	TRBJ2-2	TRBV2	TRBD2	CANRRSGENTGELFF	TGTGCCAACCGGAGGAGCGGGGAGAACACCGGGGAGCTGTTTTTT
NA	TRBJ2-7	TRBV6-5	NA	CASSYSRRDRPYEQYF	TGTGCCAGCAGTTACTCGAGACGGGACCGGCCCTACGAGCAGTACTTC
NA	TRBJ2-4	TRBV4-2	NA	CASSQGALAKNIQYF	TGTGCCAGCAGCCAAGGAGCCTTAGCCAAAAACATTCAGTACTTC
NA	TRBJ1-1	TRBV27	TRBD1	CASRRTGVAEAFF	TGTGCCAGCAGACGGACAGGGGTGGCTGAAGCTTTCTTT
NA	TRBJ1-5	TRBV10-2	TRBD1	CASSLGQGINQPQHF	TGCGCCAGCAGCCTGGGACAGGGTATCAATCAGCCCCAGCATTTT
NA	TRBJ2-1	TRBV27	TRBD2	CASSTKSLAGVYNEQFF	TGTGCCAGCAGTACAAAATCACTAGCGGGGGTCTACAATGAGCAGTTCTTC
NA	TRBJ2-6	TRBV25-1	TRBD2	CASSESRGDSGANVLTF	TGTGCCAGCAGTGAATCACGGGGGGACTCTGGGGCCAACGTCCTGACTTTC
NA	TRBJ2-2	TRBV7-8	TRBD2	CASKLAGGRGTGELFF	TGTGCCAGCAAACTAGCGGGAGGGAGGGGCACCGGGGAGCTGTTTTTT
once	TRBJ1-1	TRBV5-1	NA	CASSSKRSVANTEAFF	TGCGCCAGCAGCTCCAAAAGGTCGGTCGCGAACACTGAAGCTTTCTTT
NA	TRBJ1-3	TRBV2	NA	CASRQGLSGNTIYF	TGTGCCAGCAGACAGGGCTTGTCTGGAAACACCATATATTTT
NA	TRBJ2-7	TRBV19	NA	CASSRSSYEQYF	TGTGCCAGTAGCAGGAGCTCCTACGAGCAGTACTTC
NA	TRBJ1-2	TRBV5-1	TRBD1	CASSLDEDRGPNYGYTF	TGCGCCAGCAGCCTGGACGAAGACAGGGGGCCTAACTATGGCTACACCTTC
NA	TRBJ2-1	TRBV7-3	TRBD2	CASSLDSGSTHNEQFF	TGTGCCAGCAGCTTAGATAGCGGGAGTACGCACAATGAGCAGTTCTTC
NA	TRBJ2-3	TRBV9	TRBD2	CASSGERGVTDTQYF	TGTGCCAGCAGCGGGGAGCGGGGGGTCACAGATACGCAGTATTTT
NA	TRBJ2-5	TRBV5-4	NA	CASSLQIQETQYF	TGTGCCAGCAGCCTACAGATCCAAGAGACCCAGTACTTC
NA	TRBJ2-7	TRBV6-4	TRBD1	CASSQTGDSYEQYF	TGTGCCAGCAGTCAAACAGGGGACTCCTACGAGCAGTACTTC
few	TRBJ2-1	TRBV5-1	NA	CASSLDVSYNEQFF	TGCGCCAGCAGCTTAGACGTATCCTACAATGAGCAGTTCTTC
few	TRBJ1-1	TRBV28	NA	CASTLYGGYDTEAFF	TGTGCCAGCACCCTCTACGGGGGGTACGACACTGAAGCTTTCTTT
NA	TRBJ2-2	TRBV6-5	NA	CASSYSYSTGELFF	TGTGCCAGCAGTTACTCGTATAGTACCGGGGAGCTGTTTTTT
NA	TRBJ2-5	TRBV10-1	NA	CASSASGVGQETQYF	TGCGCCAGCAGTGCCTCCGGGGTTGGACAAGAGACCCAGTACTTC